The source of this TCR beta chain is a study of metastatic and nonmetastatic thyroid tumors. On the study more broadly: Malignant thyroid and benign thyroid patients provided blood and tumor or nodule tissue whose repertoires were compared.

As handled by the study authors: In papillary thyroid cancer, a distant-metastasis classifier was built using CDR3 differences across clinicopathological groups. TCRdb re-analyzed the PCR reads using MiXCR. The V and J calls and clone size come from TCRdb's table, not from the authors' own analysis. The table includes approximately 9,000 clones, 35% to 40% detected once. This clone showed up just once. The CDR3 runs 11 residues. The V and J ends lost 3 bases and 3 bases respectively, with 6 bases between them. Germline CDR1 DFQATT, CDR2 SNEGSKA (reference sequence). Every patient was untreated before thyroid surgery.

J is TRBJ2-7 and V is TRBV20-1; TRBD2 is a possible D gene (5 bases). The sample comprised tumor tissue. The sequence derives from a female donor with papillary thyroid cancer or a benign thyroid nodule (not recorded which). Some clones in this sample may be carry-over from other donors' samples. CDR3 nucleotides: TGCAGTGCTAGTGGAGGCTACGAGCAGTACTTC. Protein: CSASGGYEQYF.